This T cell receptor (beta chain) was observed in a study of long-term antiretroviral therapy in people with HIV. The libraries were made with immunoSEQ v3.0 at survey level. TCRdb's copy holds only in-frame clones and misses some; the assay was immunoSEQ multiplex PCR. This table holds almost 35,000 clones, approximately 95% found once. Cryopreserved PBMC samples of about 0.85-11 million cells were used for DNA extraction. This CDR3 region has 14 residues. With 8 bases clipped from V and 5 bases from J, the junction kept 11 bases outside the gene matches. The germline CDR1 and CDR2 sequences are SGHVS and FQNEAQ.

The sequenced sample was unsorted PBMCs, obtained around 5.5 years after starting antiretroviral therapy. The source is a woman aged 45-59 years with HIV. The rearrangement joins TRBV7-8 to TRBJ2-5; TRBD2 aligns across 7 bases. CDR3 region: CASGLETSAETQYF. For the CDR3, the DNA is TGTGCCAGCGGTCTGGAAACTAGCGCGGAGACCCAGTACTTC.